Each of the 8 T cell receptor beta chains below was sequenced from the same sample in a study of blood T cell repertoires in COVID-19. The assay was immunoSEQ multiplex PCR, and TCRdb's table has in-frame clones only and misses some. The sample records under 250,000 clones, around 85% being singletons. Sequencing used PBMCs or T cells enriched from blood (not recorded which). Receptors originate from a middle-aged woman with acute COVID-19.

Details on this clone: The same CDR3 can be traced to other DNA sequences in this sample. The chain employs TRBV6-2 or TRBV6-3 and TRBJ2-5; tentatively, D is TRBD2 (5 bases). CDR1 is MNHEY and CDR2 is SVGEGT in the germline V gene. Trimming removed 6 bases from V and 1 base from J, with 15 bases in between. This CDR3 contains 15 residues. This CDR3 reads CASSRPRGGQETQYF. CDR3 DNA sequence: TGTGCCAGCAGCCGACCTCGTGGAGGCCAAGAGACCCAGTACTTC.

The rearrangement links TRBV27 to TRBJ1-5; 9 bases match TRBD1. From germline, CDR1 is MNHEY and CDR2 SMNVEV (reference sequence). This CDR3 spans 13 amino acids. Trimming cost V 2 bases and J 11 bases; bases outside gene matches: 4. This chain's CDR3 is CASSLKTGGSQHF. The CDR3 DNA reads TGTGCCAGCAGTTTAAAGACAGGGGGGTCCCAGCATTTT.

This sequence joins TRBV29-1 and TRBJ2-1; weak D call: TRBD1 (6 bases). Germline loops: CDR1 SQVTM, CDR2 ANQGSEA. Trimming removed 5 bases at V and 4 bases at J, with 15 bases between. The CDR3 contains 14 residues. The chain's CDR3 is CSVLSTGIYNEQFF. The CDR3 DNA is TGCAGCGTTCTGTCCACAGGGATTTACAATGAGCAGTTCTTC.

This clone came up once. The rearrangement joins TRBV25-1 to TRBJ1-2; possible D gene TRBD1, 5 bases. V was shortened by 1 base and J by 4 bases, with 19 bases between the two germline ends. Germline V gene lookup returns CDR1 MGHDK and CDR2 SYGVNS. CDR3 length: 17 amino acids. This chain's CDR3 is CASSESPSGGDTYGYTF. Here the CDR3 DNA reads TGTGCCAGCAGTGAATCTCCATCCGGGGGAGATACCTATGGCTACACCTTC.

The CDR3 nucleotides read TGTGCCAGCAGCTCTCCCCCTGAACGGGAGGGCCCCTACAATGAGCAGTTCTTC. Its translation: CASSSPPEREGPYNEQFF. The rearrangement uses TRBV14 and TRBJ2-1, with 8 bases aligning to TRBD2. V dropped 5 bases and J dropped 2; count of bases not matched to a gene: 14. The CDR3 covers 18 residues. CDR1 is SGHDN, CDR2 FVKESK, per germline.

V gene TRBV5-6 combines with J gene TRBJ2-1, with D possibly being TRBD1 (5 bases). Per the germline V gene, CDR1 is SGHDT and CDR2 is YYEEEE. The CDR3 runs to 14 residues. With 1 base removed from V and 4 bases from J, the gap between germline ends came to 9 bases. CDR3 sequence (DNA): TGTGCCAGCAGCTTGACAGGAAAATACAATGAGCAGTTCTTC. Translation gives CASSLTGKYNEQFF.

CDR3 bases: TGTGCCAGCAGCCTGGGACTAGTTCCCTTCACAGATACGCAGTATTTT. Its protein is CASSLGLVPFTDTQYF. The chain combines TRBV7-3 with TRBJ2-3, with TRBD2 matching over 8 bases. The J segment lost 2 bases and the V segment lost 5 bases, leaving 9 bases of the junction unmatched. The length of the CDR3 is 16 residues. Germline values: CDR1 SGHTA, CDR2 FQGTGA.

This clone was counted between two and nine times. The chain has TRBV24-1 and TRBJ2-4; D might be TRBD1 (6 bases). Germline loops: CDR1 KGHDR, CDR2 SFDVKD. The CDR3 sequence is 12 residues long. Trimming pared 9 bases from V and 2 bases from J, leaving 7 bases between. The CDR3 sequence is CATDRSKNIQYF. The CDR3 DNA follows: TGTGCCACCGACAGGTCCAAAAACATTCAGTACTTC.